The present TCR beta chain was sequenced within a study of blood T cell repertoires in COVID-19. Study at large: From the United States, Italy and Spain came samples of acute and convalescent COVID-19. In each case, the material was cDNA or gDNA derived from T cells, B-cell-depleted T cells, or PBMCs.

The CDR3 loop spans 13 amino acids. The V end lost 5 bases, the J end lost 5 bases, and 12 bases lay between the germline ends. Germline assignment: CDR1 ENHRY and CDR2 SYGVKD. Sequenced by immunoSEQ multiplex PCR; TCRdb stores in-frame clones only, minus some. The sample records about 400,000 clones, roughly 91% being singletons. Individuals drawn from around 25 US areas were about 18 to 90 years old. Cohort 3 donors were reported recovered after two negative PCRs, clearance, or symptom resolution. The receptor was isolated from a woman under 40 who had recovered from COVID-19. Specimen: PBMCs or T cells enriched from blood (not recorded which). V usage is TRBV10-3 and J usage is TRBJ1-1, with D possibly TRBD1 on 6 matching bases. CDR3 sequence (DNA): TGTGCCATCAGTAGGACAGTTCGAACTGAAGCTTTCTTT. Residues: CAISRTVRTEAFF.